This is a list of T cell receptor beta chains from one sample in a study of blood T cell repertoires in COVID-19. The protocol was immunoSEQ multiplex PCR, while the TCRdb copy is restricted to in-frame clones and leaves out a portion. The sample consists of 300,000 to 450,000 clones, roughly 86% of them appearing once. Sequenced: peripheral blood. These receptors were collected from a woman aged 25 to 45 with COVID-19, enrolled during active disease. Both conserved end residues are part of each CDR3. The D gene is left open where the match is weak. Only part of the rows carry a size: once, few, many, or a class if the clone is expanded.

-,TRBJ2-7,-,TRBV6-6,CASRMTGSYEQYF,TGTGCCAGCAGAATGACCGGGTCTTACGAGCAGTACTTC
TRBD2,TRBJ2-1,-,TRBV28,CASSPRGEGDNEQFF,TGTGCCAGCAGTCCACGGGGGGAGGGAGACAATGAGCAGTTCTTC
-,TRBJ2-3,-,TRBV11-3,CASSASPLQGGADTQYF,TGTGCCAGCAGCGCCTCTCCCTTACAGGGTGGGGCAGATACGCAGTATTTT
TRBD2,TRBJ2-1,-,TRBV24-1,CATSDPRDLGTSGRASNEQFF,TGTGCCACCAGTGATCCCCGGGACTTAGGGACTAGCGGGAGGGCATCCAATGAGCAGTTCTTC
TRBD2,TRBJ2-1,-,TRBV10-3,CASLGTSNNEQFF,TGTGCCTCACTGGGGACTAGCAACAATGAGCAGTTCTTC
TRBD2,TRBJ2-5,-,TRBV15,CATSRGTSGSEETQYF,TGTGCCACCAGCAGAGGGACTAGCGGGAGTGAGGAGACCCAGTACTTC
-,TRBJ1-6,-,TRBV27,CASSLSGGGAPLHF,TGTGCCAGCAGTTTAAGTGGCGGAGGCGCGCCCCTCCACTTT
-,TRBJ1-5,-,TRBV30,CAWSAPGLPTGQPQHF,TGTGCCTGGAGTGCACCTGGACTGCCGACAGGACAGCCCCAGCATTTT
TRBD2,TRBJ2-7,-,TRBV27,CASSLLAGPNYEQYF,TGTGCCAGCAGTTTGCTAGCGGGACCCAATTACGAGCAGTACTTC
TRBD1,TRBJ2-2,-,TRBV23-1,CASSQPRTGESGELFF,TGCGCCAGCAGTCAACCGAGGACAGGGGAATCCGGGGAGCTGTTTTTT
-,TRBJ2-1,-,TRBV30,CAWTPSSYNEQFF,TGTGCCTGGACACCTAGCTCCTACAATGAGCAGTTCTTC
TRBD2,TRBJ2-2,-,TRBV4-3,CASSQDWTSVTGELFF,TGCGCCAGCAGCCAAGACTGGACTAGCGTTACCGGGGAGCTGTTTTTT
-,TRBJ1-4,once,TRBV18,CASSPSGTNEKLFF,TGTGCCAGCTCACCCTCCGGGACTAATGAAAAACTGTTTTTT
TRBD2,TRBJ2-1,-,TRBV7-9,CASTPIGEGPINEQFF,TGTGCCAGCACCCCGATCGGGGAGGGCCCGATCAATGAGCAGTTCTTC
-,TRBJ2-3,-,TRBV9,CASSKEGRTDTQYF,TGTGCCAGCAGCAAGGAGGGGCGCACAGATACGCAGTATTTT
TRBD1,TRBJ1-2,-,TRBV6-1,CASSGVRDSLNYGYTF,TGTGCCAGCAGTGGGGTACGGGACAGCTTAAACTATGGCTACACCTTC
-,TRBJ1-1,-,TRBV4-3,CASSPVGGSEAFF,TGCGCCAGCAGCCCGGTGGGGGGGTCTGAAGCTTTCTTT
TRBD2,TRBJ2-7,-,TRBV7-8,CASSPALAGVYEQYF,TGTGCCAGCAGCCCCGCCCTAGCGGGAGTGTACGAGCAGTACTTC
-,TRBJ2-3,-,TRBV30,CAWKGPSTDTQYF,TGTGCCTGGAAGGGGCCTAGCACAGATACGCAGTATTTT
-,TRBJ1-1,-,TRBV7-9,CASSSVLGGNTEAFF,TGTGCCAGCAGCTCCGTCCTAGGGGGAAACACTGAAGCTTTCTTT
-,TRBJ1-5,-,TRBV19,CASSIAVGQGPQPQHF,TGTGCCAGTAGTATAGCAGTTGGTCAGGGCCCCCAGCCCCAGCATTTT
TRBD1,TRBJ1-1,-,TRBV9,CASSVVKGQGSEAFF,TGTGCCAGCAGCGTAGTAAAAGGACAGGGGAGTGAAGCTTTCTTT
-,TRBJ2-3,-,TRBV5-1,CASSLETVSTDTQYF,TGCGCCAGCAGCTTGGAAACAGTCAGCACAGATACGCAGTATTTT
-,TRBJ2-7,-,TRBV29-1,CSVLGGPYEQYF,TGCAGCGTCCTCGGGGGTCCCTACGAGCAGTACTTC
-,TRBJ1-2,-,TRBV28,CAIGNLNYGYTF,TGTGCCATCGGTAATCTTAACTATGGCTACACCTTC
TRBD1,TRBJ2-5,-,TRBV3-1/TRBV3-2,CASSHPDRGGETQYF,TGTGCCAGCAGCCACCCGGACAGGGGGGGAGAGACCCAGTACTTC
TRBD2,TRBJ2-3,-,TRBV3-1/TRBV3-2,CASSKGLVPDTQYF,TGTGCCAGCAGCAAAGGACTAGTCCCAGATACGCAGTATTTT
-,TRBJ1-3,-,TRBV30,CAWSVAGGNTIYF,TGTGCCTGGAGTGTCGCGGGGGGAAACACCATATATTTT
TRBD2,TRBJ2-7,-,TRBV6-2/TRBV6-3,CASSYSRLAPYEQYF,TGTGCCAGCAGTTACTCCCGACTAGCCCCCTACGAGCAGTACTTC
TRBD2,TRBJ2-1,-,TRBV7-9,CASSLVLAGGPGDEQFF,TGTGCCAGCAGCCTCGTACTAGCGGGAGGCCCAGGGGATGAGCAGTTCTTC
-,TRBJ2-5,-,TRBV7-8,CASRSGPGLQETQYF,TGTGCCAGCAGGAGCGGGCCGGGACTCCAAGAGACCCAGTACTTC
-,TRBJ2-7,few,TRBV4-3,CASSQETRFYEQYF,TGCGCCAGCAGCCAAGAGACTAGGTTCTACGAGCAGTACTTC
TRBD1,TRBJ1-4,-,TRBV11-1,CASGAGGINEKLFF,TGTGCCAGCGGTGCAGGGGGAATTAATGAAAAACTGTTTTTT
-,TRBJ2-7,-,TRBV13,CASRAQGETYEQYF,TGTGCCAGCAGAGCACAGGGCGAGACATACGAGCAGTACTTC
-,TRBJ2-7,-,TRBV29-1,CSVEVGDNEQYF,TGCAGCGTTGAAGTCGGGGACAACGAGCAGTACTTC
-,TRBJ1-4,-,TRBV27,CASRIGFGEKLFF,TGTGCCAGCAGGATCGGGTTCGGGGAAAAACTGTTTTTT
-,TRBJ2-7,-,TRBV28,CASTWGGRAHYEQYF,TGTGCCAGCACCTGGGGGGGCAGGGCTCACTACGAGCAGTACTTC
-,TRBJ2-5,-,TRBV2,CASSPYIQETQYF,TGTGCCAGCAGTCCCTATATACAAGAGACCCAGTACTTC
TRBD2,TRBJ2-3,-,TRBV27,CASSRLAGTDTQYF,TGTGCCAGCAGTCGGCTAGCGGGCACAGATACGCAGTATTTT
TRBD1,TRBJ2-7,-,TRBV28,CASSPYTRGHEQYF,TGTGCCAGCAGTCCGTACACCAGGGGGCACGAGCAGTACTTC
TRBD2,TRBJ2-1,-,TRBV19,CASSIARTSGPYNEQFF,TGTGCCAGTAGTATAGCCCGGACTAGCGGGCCCTACAATGAGCAGTTCTTC
-,TRBJ2-6,-,TRBV9,CASSPHAGANVLTF,TGTGCCAGCAGCCCACATGCTGGGGCCAACGTCCTGACTTTC
-,TRBJ2-2,-,TRBV9,CASSVGVTGELFF,TGTGCCAGCAGCGTAGGAGTCACCGGGGAGCTGTTTTTT
TRBD1,TRBJ2-7,-,TRBV7-6,CASSRRTGGYYEQYF,TGTGCCAGCAGCAGAAGGACAGGGGGCTATTACGAGCAGTACTTC
-,TRBJ1-1,-,TRBV2,CASTDVAGKRKNTEAFF,TGTGCCAGCACCGACGTAGCGGGAAAAAGAAAGAACACTGAAGCTTTCTTT
-,TRBJ2-5,-,TRBV2,CAYRKGPTVQETQYF,TGTGCCTATCGAAAGGGGCCAACAGTCCAAGAGACCCAGTACTTC
TRBD2,TRBJ2-2,-,TRBV19,CASEGTRRTGELFF,TGTGCCAGCGAAGGGACTAGAAGGACCGGGGAGCTGTTTTTT
TRBD2,TRBJ2-1,once,TRBV29-1,CSAPGLAVYNEQFF,TGCAGCGCCCCGGGACTAGCGGTGTACAATGAGCAGTTCTTC
-,TRBJ1-4,-,TRBV28,CASSPSWRLGRGLTNEKLFF,TGTGCCAGCAGTCCCTCCTGGCGGCTAGGGCGGGGCTTAACTAATGAAAAACTGTTTTTT
TRBD1,TRBJ1-6,-,TRBV27,CASSLGMEGAGNSPLHF,TGTGCCAGCAGTTTAGGTATGGAGGGGGCAGGTAATTCACCCCTCCACTTT
-,TRBJ2-3,-,TRBV7-9,CASTERRDTDTQYF,TGTGCCAGCACCGAAAGGAGGGACACAGATACGCAGTATTTT
-,TRBJ2-7,once,TRBV5-8,CASSFRGSYEQYF,TGTGCCAGCAGCTTCAGGGGCTCCTACGAGCAGTACTTC
TRBD2,TRBJ2-1,-,TRBV19,CASKLGRAVYNEQFF,TGTGCCAGTAAACTCGGGAGGGCCGTTTACAATGAGCAGTTCTTC
TRBD2,TRBJ2-5,-,TRBV7-9,CASSVGLAGGRQETQYF,TGTGCCAGCAGCGTCGGACTAGCGGGAGGGCGGCAAGAGACCCAGTACTTC
-,TRBJ2-5,-,TRBV19,CASSRGADLQETQYF,TGTGCCAGTAGTAGGGGCGCGGACCTCCAAGAGACCCAGTACTTC